The 22 T cell receptor beta chains listed next were all sequenced from one sample in a study of radiation and T cells in renal cell carcinoma. Profiling relied on immunoSEQ multiplex PCR, and the TCRdb table lists in-frame clones only, not all of them. The sample holds 130,000 to 150,000 clones, nearly 90% seen once. Time point defined: baseline pretreatment blood. The treatment here: 15 Gy SBRT to primary tumor, nephrectomy 4 weeks later. This specimen consisted of blood, obtained from a patient whose treatment included radiotherapy and nephrectomy. These receptors were obtained from a woman in her 50s with renal cell carcinoma.

V usage is TRBV19 and J usage is TRBJ2-5, with 7 positions matching TRBD2. With 0 bases clipped from V and 2 bases from J, the junction kept 3 bases outside the gene matches. The CDR3 is 15 residues long. Germline CDR1 reads LNHDA; CDR2 reads SQIVND (reference sequence). The CDR3 DNA reads TGTGCCAGTAGTATAGATAGCGGGTTACAAGAGACCCAGTACTTC. Translating it yields CASSIDSGLQETQYF.

In regard to this clone: Sequence at one end of the junction differs from germline and may be a read error. V gene TRBV19 combines with J gene TRBJ1-1; D is perhaps TRBD1 (6 bases). The germline V gene encodes CDR1 LNHDA and CDR2 SQIVND (reference sequence). CDR3 length: 14 amino acids. Written as DNA, the CDR3 is TGTGCCAGTAGTCTAGAGGGGGGCTACGTTGAAGCTTTCTTT. It specifies CASSLEGGYVEAFF.

In this sample, this clone turned up once. J is TRBJ1-1 and V is TRBV18; 9 bases fit TRBD1. The germline gives CDR1 KGHSH, CDR2 LQKENI. The CDR3 loop spans 18 amino acids. V dropped 5 bases and J dropped 4; count of bases not matched to a gene: 17. CDR3: CASSRSAGTGRIGTEAFF. The CDR3 DNA reads TGTGCCAGCTCAAGGTCGGCAGGGACAGGGAGGATTGGCACTGAAGCTTTCTTT.

The chain is built from TRBV25-1 and TRBJ1-5, with D unresolved. The V end lost 5 bases, the J end lost 6 bases, and 5 bases lay between the germline ends. Per germline, CDR1 MGHDK and CDR2 SYGVNS. The CDR3 length is 11 residues. DNA of the CDR3: TGTGCCAGCAGTAAAATTCAGCCCCAGCATTTT. It yields the protein CASSKIQPQHF.

A single count supports this clone. The gene calls are TRBV7-7 and TRBJ2-7; the match to TRBD1 covers 8 bases. CDR1 and CDR2 (germline): SSHAT, FNYEAQ (reference sequence). The CDR3 runs 14 residues. CDR3 sequence (DNA): TGTGCTAAAAAGGACAGGGTATATTCCTACGAGCAGTACTTC. Encoded protein: CAKKDRVYSYEQYF.

Turning to this clone: Germline and junction disagree at one end, which may indicate a read error. This sequence joins TRBV7-7 and TRBJ2-1, with 7 bases identical to TRBD2. The CDR3 covers 16 residues. Germline V gene sequence: CDR1 SSHAT, CDR2 FNYEAQ (reference sequence). The CDR3 sequence: CASTRRRDYDYNEQFF. CDR3 nucleotides: TGTGCTAGCACTAGGCGGCGGGACTATGATTACAATGAGCAGTTCTTC.

V is TRBV2 and J is TRBJ2-2; no definite D call. Germline V lookup: CDR1 SNHLY, CDR2 FYNNEI. The CDR3 extends over 14 amino acids. Trimming took off 7 bases at V and 6 bases at J, with 15 bases between the two ends. The CDR3 sequence is CASNPGREAGELFF. The CDR3 bases are TGTGCCAGCAACCCTGGACGAGAAGCCGGGGAGCTGTTTTTT.

About this clone: At one end the junction does not follow the germline gene, possibly because of a read error. The rearrangement uses TRBV4-2 and TRBJ2-5; no definite D call. The CDR3 is 11 amino acids. CDR1 and CDR2 (germline): LGHNA, YNFKEQ. The CDR3 nucleotides read TGTGCCAGCAGCCAACAAGGGACCCAGTACTTC. It specifies CASSQQGTQYF.

This chain connects TRBV9 to TRBJ2-1; 7 nucleotides align to TRBD2. The CDR3 sequence is 15 residues long. V lost 6 bases and J lost 1; bases outside the gene matches: 7. Germline V gene lookup returns CDR1 SGDLS and CDR2 YYNGEE. The CDR3 sequence is CASTQWGGSYNEQFF. CDR3 coding DNA: TGTGCCAGCACCCAGTGGGGGGGGTCCTACAATGAGCAGTTCTTC. Full variable domain (missing parts from reference TRBV9 and TRBJ2-1): DSGVTQTPKHLITATGQRVTLRCSPRSGDLSVYWYQQSLDQGLQFLIQYYNGEERAKGNILERFSAQQFPDLHSELNLSSLELGDSALYFCASTQWGGSYNEQFFGPGTRLTVL.

V and J are TRBV30 and TRBJ2-2, with 9 bases that match TRBD2. The CDR3 has 15 amino acids. Germline CDR1 GTSNPN, CDR2 SVGIG (reference sequence). Losses at the gene ends were 2 bases for V and 7 bases for J; bases not matched to a gene: 8. The CDR3 DNA sequence: TGTGCCTGGAGTCATAGCGGGGGTCCGGGCGGGGAGCTGTTTTTT. Translating it yields CAWSHSGGPGGELFF.

This clone was found once. V is TRBV18 and J is TRBJ2-7; 9 bases align to TRBD1. The CDR3 covers 15 residues. CDR1 KGHSH and CDR2 LQKENI come from the germline V gene. Trimming at V came to 6 bases and at J to 3 bases, leaving 9 bases not matched to a gene. The CDR3, as DNA: TGTGCCAGCTCCCCGGGCCCGGGACAGGGCTACGAGCAGTACTTC. This encodes CASSPGPGQGYEQYF. The full variable domain, with the rest looked up from reference TRBV18 and TRBJ2-7, is NAGVMQNPRHLVRRRGQEARLRCSPMKGHSHVYWYRQLPEEGLKFMVYLQKENIIDESGMPKERFSAEFPKEGPSILRIQQVVRGDSAAYFCASSPGPGQGYEQYFGPGTRLTVT.

On this clone itself: Distinct nucleotide sequences in the sample also encode this CDR3. The chain uses TRBV7-8 and TRBJ1-2; weak D call: TRBD1 (5 bases). Germline V gene lookup returns CDR1 SGHVS and CDR2 FQNEAQ. V gave up 1 base and J gave up 7 bases, with 16 bases separating them. The CDR3 runs 15 residues. CDR3 nucleotide sequence: TGTGCCAGCAGCTTAGGTAACCAGGGTAGAAGTGGCTACACCTTC. This translates into CASSLGNQGRSGYTF.

This clone was observed a single time. CDR3 amino acids: CASSLNPSRGVGYTF. The CDR3 DNA is TGTGCCAGCAGCTTAAACCCTTCCAGGGGAGTAGGCTACACCTTC. This sequence joins TRBV7-3 and TRBJ1-2, with a tentative D call TRBD1 (6 bases). This CDR3 has 15 residues. V shed 1 base and J shed 8 bases, with 17 bases lying between them. Germline lookup yields CDR1 SGHTA and CDR2 FQGTGA.

The V gene is TRBV7-9, the J gene TRBJ1-2, with 7 positions matching TRBD1. CDR3 length: 13 amino acids. V was clipped by 5 bases and J by 4 bases; unmatched bases: 4. Germline CDR1 reads SEHNR; CDR2 reads FQNEAQ (reference sequence). For the CDR3, the DNA is TGTGCCAGCAGCGTCGACAGGGTCTATGGCTACACCTTC. It specifies CASSVDRVYGYTF.

The CDR3 DNA is TGTGCCAGTAGTGACAGAGCTACACAGGATACGCAGTATTTT. It is translated as CASSDRATQDTQYF. J is TRBJ2-3 and V is TRBV19, with D possibly matching TRBD1 (5 bases). The CDR3 is 14 residues long. Germline V gene sequence: CDR1 LNHDA, CDR2 SQIVND (reference sequence). V gave up 5 bases and J gave up 6 bases, with 15 bases separating them.

This clone was seen only once. The chain joins TRBV19 to TRBJ2-1, with D perhaps TRBD2 (6 bases). The CDR3 extends over 14 amino acids. Germline assignment: CDR1 LNHDA and CDR2 SQIVND (reference sequence). Deletions cut 4 bases from V and 9 bases from J, with 16 bases between. CDR3 nucleotide sequence: TGTGCCAGTAGTAGGGGGAGGCGTAGCTCTGAGCAGTTCTTC. Protein product: CASSRGRRSSEQFF.

J is TRBJ1-2 and V is TRBV2; D ambiguous. CDR3 length: 13 residues. Germline loops: CDR1 SNHLY, CDR2 FYNNEI. V shed 7 bases and J shed 2 bases, with 11 bases lying between them. The CDR3 bases are TGTGCCAGCAATCTACTTGGCAACTATGGCTACACCTTC. This gives the protein CASNLLGNYGYTF.

The chain has TRBV18 and TRBJ1-4, with a tentative D call TRBD1 (6 bases). The V gene lost 6 bases and the J gene lost 6 bases, with 14 bases spanning the gap. The CDR3 is 14 residues long. Germline CDR1 and CDR2: KGHSH and LQKENI. This CDR3 is CASSHRVEYEKLFF. The DNA of the CDR3 is TGTGCCAGCTCCCACAGGGTAGAGTATGAAAAACTGTTTTTT.

The chain recombines TRBV27 with TRBJ1-6; the D is unclear. The germline V and J ends were trimmed by 1 base and 7 bases, with 8 bases remaining between them. The germline gives CDR1 MNHEY, CDR2 SMNVEV (reference sequence). This CDR3 comprises 14 residues. CDR3 nucleotide sequence: TGTGCCAGCAGTTTATTTGGGGTAAATTCACCCCTCCACTTT. This encodes CASSLFGVNSPLHF.

The chain uses TRBV7-9 and TRBJ1-2; D might be TRBD1 (5 bases). Germline CDR1 reads SEHNR; CDR2 reads FQNEAQ (reference sequence). Trimming shortened V by 3 bases and J by 3 bases, and 14 bases separated the two germline ends. The CDR3 sequence is 15 residues long. CDR3 amino acids: CASSFPQGVDYGYTF. The CDR3 region has the DNA TGTGCCAGCAGCTTTCCACAAGGGGTCGACTATGGCTACACCTTC.

The table lists this clone with a few counts. J is TRBJ2-2 and V is TRBV30; D gene unclear. V lost 1 base to trimming and J lost 5 bases, with 11 bases between them. Per germline, CDR1 GTSNPN and CDR2 SVGIG (reference sequence). This CDR3 comprises 14 residues. CDR3 amino acids: CAWSEGRGTGELFF. The CDR3 bases are TGTGCCTGGAGTGAAGGACGAGGAACCGGGGAGCTGTTTTTT.

This clone was detected once. This chain uses TRBV10-2 with TRBJ2-6, with D uncertain. V was trimmed by 2 bases and J by 4 bases, leaving 12 bases between them. The CDR3 has 16 amino acids. The germline V gene has CDR1 WSHSY and CDR2 SAAADI. CDR3 residues: CASSEPRNSGANVLTF. As DNA, the CDR3 is TGCGCCAGCAGTGAGCCGAGGAATTCCGGGGCCAACGTCCTGACTTTC.